The 6 T cell receptor beta chains below were found in one sample sequenced in a study of blood T cell repertoires in COVID-19. Sequencing was performed with immunoSEQ multiplex PCR; in TCRdb, only in-frame clones are kept and a portion is missing. The sample includes 150,000 or so clones, over 65% of them seen just once. Source material: peripheral blood. The receptors come from a man at least 80 years old with acute or convalescent COVID-19.

The V gene is TRBV3-1 (or the pseudogene TRBV3-2), the J gene TRBJ2-5; D is uncertain. This CDR3 has 14 amino acids. The germline V and J ends were trimmed by 7 bases and 7 bases, with 19 bases remaining between them. Germline V CDR1 and CDR2: LGHDT, YNNKEL (reference sequence). CDR3 coding DNA: TGTGCCAGCACCACAAGCCGGATCTCAGGGACCCAGTACTTC. As protein: CASTTSRISGTQYF.

V usage is TRBV4-2 and J usage is TRBJ2-6, with a tentative D call TRBD1 (5 bases). V lost 0 bases to trimming and J lost 0 bases, with 6 bases between them. This CDR3 spans 16 amino acids. Germline-derived CDR1 and CDR2 are LGHNA and YNFKEQ. The CDR3 DNA reads as TGTGCCAGCAGCCAAGAACAGGCCTCTGGGGCCAACGTCCTGACTTTC. Translating it yields CASSQEQASGANVLTF.

This clone is classed as medium-sized. The chain links TRBV19 to TRBJ1-4; D perhaps matches TRBD1 (5 bases). This CDR3 is 15 amino acids long. Between the trimmed V and J ends, which lost 6 bases and 4 bases, there was a span of 15 bases. In germline, CDR1 is LNHDA, CDR2 SQIVND (reference sequence). The CDR3 coding sequence is TGTGCCAGTAGCTCGCAGGGAGGGAATAATGAAAAACTGTTTTTT. Encoded protein: CASSSQGGNNEKLFF.

This clone was counted between two and nine times. This chain's CDR3 is CASSPRSSGPTDTQYF. DNA of the CDR3: TGTGCCAGCAGCCCCCGGAGTAGCGGTCCCACAGATACGCAGTATTTT. V usage is TRBV3-1 (or the pseudogene TRBV3-2) and J usage is TRBJ2-3; tentatively, D is TRBD2 (6 bases). Trimming took off 4 bases at V and 2 bases at J, with 16 bases between the two ends. Germline CDR1 is LGHDT and CDR2 is YNNKEL (reference sequence). The CDR3 extends over 16 amino acids.

J is TRBJ1-2 and V is TRBV11-3, with 9 bases aligning to TRBD1. This CDR3 comprises 16 residues. Germline-derived CDR1 and CDR2 are SGHNT and YENEEA. The trim removed 5 bases at V and 2 bases at J, leaving 9 bases unmatched. The CDR3 DNA follows: TGTGCCAGCAGCACATACGTGGGGACAGGGAACTATGGCTACACCTTC. Its translation is CASSTYVGTGNYGYTF.

The rearrangement uses TRBV18 and TRBJ2-5; 7 bases are a match to TRBD1. V trimming: 3 bases; J trimming: 2 bases; junction bases outside the gene matches: 3. The length of the CDR3 is 14 residues. Germline V gene sequence: CDR1 KGHSH, CDR2 LQKENI. The CDR3 sequence: CASSPGQLQETQYF. The CDR3 nucleotides read TGTGCCAGCTCACCGGGACAGCTTCAAGAGACCCAGTACTTC.